This T cell receptor (beta chain) was documented in a study of control samples from healthy donors and cancer patients. V was shortened by 4 bases and J by 0 bases, with 16 bases between the two germline ends. CDR1 and CDR2 (germline): SGHDT, YYEEEE. This CDR3 has 16 amino acids. The protocol was immunoSEQ multiplex PCR, while the TCRdb copy is restricted to in-frame clones and leaves out a portion. The sample has around 13,000 clones, roughly 94% seen once. The TCR was taken from a man between 70 and 80 years old with head and neck cancer. The chain joins TRBV5-6 to TRBJ2-5, with TRBD1 as a possible D gene (6 bases). The sample was PBMCs. CDR3 sequence reads: CASSPPGVGDQETQYF. The CDR3 region has the DNA TGTGCCAGCAGCCCACCAGGGGTTGGGGACCAAGAGACCCAGTACTTC.